Shown below are 32 T cell receptor beta chains from a single sample sequenced in a study of beta chain features in type 1 diabetes. Whole-study results and caveats: All four CD4+ subsets of Type 1 diabetes patients contained TCRB CDR3s that were moderately but significantly shorter.

Reverse transcribing all isolated RNA meant expressed TCRB transcripts were sequenced. The assay was immunoSEQ multiplex PCR, and TCRdb's table has in-frame clones only and misses some. The table lists 630,000 or so clones, about 14% of them singletons. No antigen has been assigned to these receptors. The sequencing sample was made of naive CD4+ T cells from blood. These receptors were obtained from a man aged 18 to 29 with type 1 diabetes.

This clone was observed a few times. The DNA of the CDR3 is TGCGCCAGCAGCTTGACTAGGCCCCTCGGTGGGTCGCAGTATTTT. Translated, it gives CASSLTRPLGGSQYF. The genes are TRBV5-1 and TRBJ2-3, with a weak D call TRBD2 (5 bases). This CDR3 region has 15 residues. V gave up 1 base and J gave up 10 bases, with 19 bases separating them. Germline V lookup: CDR1 SGHRS, CDR2 YFSETQ. Looking up the rest from reference TRBV5-1 and TRBJ2-3 gives the full variable domain: KAGVTQTPRYLIKTRGQQVTLSCSPISGHRSVSWYQQTPGQGLQFLFEYFSETQRNKGNFPGRFSGRQFSNSRSEMNVSTLELGDSALYLCASSLTRPLGGSQYFGPGTRLTVL.

This clone was seen a handful of times. A junction boundary mismatches the germline segment, possibly from a read error. The chain has TRBV29-1 and TRBJ2-5; 12 bases are shared with TRBD1. The CDR3 consists of 11 residues. Looked up from germline, CDR1 is SQVTM and CDR2 is ANQGSEA. This CDR3 reads CSVRGQGAQYF. CDR3 DNA sequence: TGCAGCGTGAGGGGACAGGGGGCCCAATACTTC.

V and J are TRBV2 and TRBJ2-7, with D possibly being TRBD2 (6 bases). CDR1 SNHLY and CDR2 FYNNEI come from the germline V gene. The CDR3 runs 11 residues. The V gene lost 3 bases and the J gene lost 7 bases, with 7 bases spanning the gap. CDR3 amino acids: CASSEAGEQYF. The CDR3, as DNA: TGTGCCAGCAGTGAGGCGGGGGAGCAGTACTTC.

This clone showed up just a few times. The rearrangement links TRBV5-6 to TRBJ2-7, with D perhaps TRBD1 (6 bases). The V and J ends lost 4 bases and 2 bases respectively, with 13 bases between them. This CDR3 has 14 residues. Looked up from germline, CDR1 is SGHDT and CDR2 is YYEEEE. The CDR3 DNA sequence: TGTGCCAGCAGCATTCCGGGACAACCCTACGAGCAGTACTTC. It encodes CASSIPGQPYEQYF.

The chain employs TRBV20-1 and TRBJ2-1; no reliable D call. The CDR3 spans 10 residues. The germline gives CDR1 DFQATT, CDR2 SNEGSKA (reference sequence). With 4 bases removed from V and 7 bases from J, the gap between germline ends came to 5 bases. Written as DNA, the CDR3 is TGCAGTGCTATCGCTAATGAGCAGTTCTTC. Protein product: CSAIANEQFF.

The chain links TRBV4-1 to TRBJ2-1; 8 bases match TRBD2. This CDR3 is built from 20 residues. Germline CDR1 reads MGHRA; CDR2 reads YSYEKL. The trim removed 5 bases at V and 1 base at J, leaving 19 bases unmatched. The CDR3 region has the DNA TGCGCCAGCAGCTCCCCCCGTATGCGGGAGGTTATAGGGTCCTACAATGAGCAGTTCTTC. This codes for CASSSPRMREVIGSYNEQFF.

The chain is built from TRBV5-1 and TRBJ2-7, with D maybe TRBD2 (7 bases). With 4 bases removed from V and 0 bases from J, the gap between germline ends came to 20 bases. The CDR3 runs to 17 residues. Germline V gene lookup returns CDR1 SGHRS and CDR2 YFSETQ. CDR3 nucleotide sequence: TGCGCCAGCAGCCCCGAGCCCCCGGGGGGCCCCTCCTACGAGCAGTACTTC. Its protein product is CASSPEPPGGPSYEQYF.

This clone has just a few counts. The rearrangement joins TRBV2 to TRBJ2-3; TRBD1 agrees at 7 bases. Germline V lookup: CDR1 SNHLY, CDR2 FYNNEI. After removal of 4 bases from V and 5 bases from J, the junction contained 9 bases not matched to a gene. The CDR3 spans 15 residues. The CDR3 nucleotides are TGTGCCAGCAGTGCTGAAGGGGGCCTGGGAGATACGCAGTATTTT. Residues: CASSAEGGLGDTQYF.

A note on this clone: The same CDR3 arises from other DNA sequences in this sample as well. The rearrangement joins TRBV19 to TRBJ2-7, with D perhaps TRBD2 (5 bases). The germline gives CDR1 LNHDA, CDR2 SQIVND (reference sequence). V was clipped by 3 bases and J by 0 bases, with 6 bases between them. The CDR3 length is 13 residues. The CDR3 region is CASSIGNSYEQYF. The CDR3 nucleotides read TGTGCCAGTAGTATCGGGAACTCCTACGAGCAGTACTTC.

The CDR3 reads CASSRERSTDTQYF. The CDR3 nucleotides are TGTGCCAGTTCGCGAGAGCGGAGCACAGATACGCAGTATTTT. The chain couples TRBV25-1 to TRBJ2-3; a possible D gene is TRBD2 (5 bases). The germline V gene encodes CDR1 MGHDK and CDR2 SYGVNS. This CDR3 has 14 residues. The V end lost 9 bases, the J end lost 0 bases, and 13 bases lay between the germline ends. The full variable domain, in which reference TRBV25-1 and TRBJ2-3 provide the parts outside the CDR3, is EADIYQTPRYLVIGTGKKITLECSQTMGHDKMYWYQQDPGMELHLIHYSYGVNSTEKGDLSSESTVSRIRTEHFPLTLESARPSHTSQYLCASSRERSTDTQYFGPGTRLTVL.

There are a few counts of this clone. V usage is TRBV9 and J usage is TRBJ2-7; D might be TRBD1 (5 bases). Trimming removed 0 bases at V and 2 bases at J, with 12 bases between. The CDR3 extends over 15 amino acids. The germline CDR1 and CDR2 sequences are SGDLS and YYNGEE. The CDR3 DNA reads as TGTGCCAGCAGCGTAGGGGTACAGGAAACCTACGAGCAGTACTTC. Residues: CASSVGVQETYEQYF. Full variable domain (outside the CDR3, taken from reference TRBV9 and TRBJ2-7): DSGVTQTPKHLITATGQRVTLRCSPRSGDLSVYWYQQSLDQGLQFLIQYYNGEERAKGNILERFSAQQFPDLHSELNLSSLELGDSALYFCASSVGVQETYEQYFGPGTRLTVT.

The table lists this clone with a few counts. The CDR3 region has the DNA TGCAGCGGACGACAGGGGTCGACTGAAGCTTTCTTT. It is translated as CSGRQGSTEAFF. V usage is TRBV29-1 and J usage is TRBJ1-1; TRBD1 aligns across 8 bases. Germline lookup yields CDR1 SQVTM and CDR2 ANQGSEA. CDR3 length equals 12 residues. V lost 7 bases, J lost 5 bases, and 6 bases stayed unmatched.

This clone has just a few counts. The chain employs TRBV4-2 and TRBJ2-7; D possibly corresponds to TRBD2 (6 bases). Germline CDR1 is LGHNA and CDR2 is YNFKEQ. Trimming took off 3 bases at V and 6 bases at J, with 12 bases between the two ends. There are 13 residues in the CDR3. The CDR3 reads CASSQDNSGEQYF. CDR3 DNA: TGTGCCAGCAGCCAGGACAATAGCGGCGAGCAGTACTTC.

The CDR3: CARAQGNTIYF. CDR3 DNA sequence: TGTGCCCGGGCACAGGGAAACACCATATATTTT. V and J are TRBV30 and TRBJ1-3; D gene uncertain. This CDR3 comprises 11 residues. Germline CDR1 is GTSNPN and CDR2 is SVGIG (reference sequence). The germline V and J ends were trimmed by 8 bases and 4 bases, with 9 bases remaining between them. The full variable domain, its missing parts supplied by reference TRBV30 and TRBJ1-3, is SQTIHQWPATLVQPVGSPLSLECTVEGTSNPNLYWYRQAAGRGLQLLFYSVGIGQISSEVPQNLSASRPQDRQFILSSKKLLLSDSGFYLCARAQGNTIYFGEGSWLTVV.

This clone was seen a handful of times. CDR3 in amino acids: CASSTGLAGVGEQYF. The CDR3 DNA follows: TGTGCCAGCAGCACGGGACTAGCGGGAGTCGGTGAGCAGTACTTC. The chain is built from TRBV7-2 and TRBJ2-7; 14 nucleotides agree with TRBD2. The V gene's germline CDR1 is SGHTA and CDR2 FQGNSA. CDR3 length equals 15 residues. V shed 5 bases, J shed 7 bases, and the junction held 7 bases outside the gene matches.

The chain links TRBV18 to TRBJ1-6; 8 bases fit TRBD1. The germline V gene has CDR1 KGHSH and CDR2 LQKENI. CDR3 size: 15 residues. V shed 2 bases and J 8 bases; nucleotides not matched to a gene: 5. The CDR3 sequence: CASSPRGQAYSPLHF. The CDR3 nucleotides are TGTGCCAGCTCACCAAGGGGACAGGCCTATTCACCCCTCCACTTT.

A few counts support this clone. The genes are TRBV30 and TRBJ2-3; tentatively, D is TRBD1 or TRBD2 (5 bases each). V was clipped by 1 base and J by 2 bases, with 16 bases between them. The germline CDR1 and CDR2 sequences are GTSNPN and SVGIG (reference sequence). The CDR3 is 16 amino acids. CDR3 DNA sequence: TGTGCCTGGAGTGCCGGGACCGAAGATCACACAGATACGCAGTATTTT. Translating it yields CAWSAGTEDHTDTQYF.

The chain carries TRBV25-1 and TRBJ2-7, with 8 bases lining up with TRBD2. Germline V lookup: CDR1 MGHDK, CDR2 SYGVNS. Trimming cost V 6 bases and J 1 base; bases outside gene matches: 11. The CDR3 is 16 amino acids. CDR3 protein: CASSPFPGLGSYEQYF. The CDR3 coding sequence is TGTGCCAGCAGCCCGTTTCCGGGACTAGGTTCCTACGAGCAGTACTTC.

The chain has TRBV18 and TRBJ1-2; no definite D call. The length of the CDR3 is 15 residues. Germline CDR1 KGHSH, CDR2 LQKENI. V lost 3 bases, J lost 8 bases, and 19 bases lay in between. The CDR3 DNA reads as TGTGCCAGCTCACCCCGTGGGCAGCCTGATGACGGCTACACCTTC. Its translation is CASSPRGQPDDGYTF. Drawing the rest from reference TRBV18 and TRBJ1-2, the complete variable domain is NAGVMQNPRHLVRRRGQEARLRCSPMKGHSHVYWYRQLPEEGLKFMVYLQKENIIDESGMPKERFSAEFPKEGPSILRIQQVVRGDSAAYFCASSPRGQPDDGYTFGSGTRLTVV.

CDR3: CASSDRTLYEQYF. The CDR3 DNA follows: TGTGCCAGCAGTGACCGGACACTTTACGAGCAGTACTTC. The chain couples TRBV6-5 to TRBJ2-7; tentatively, D is TRBD1 (5 bases). V dropped 5 bases and J dropped 4 bases, with 12 bases sitting between them. CDR1 and CDR2 (germline): MNHEY, SVGAGI. The CDR3 runs 13 residues.

Note on this clone: The same CDR3 arises from other DNA sequences in this sample as well. J is TRBJ2-5 and V is TRBV29-1; possible D gene TRBD2, 5 bases. V dropped 2 bases and J dropped 5 bases, with 9 bases sitting between them. Germline lookup yields CDR1 SQVTM and CDR2 ANQGSEA. There are 12 residues in the CDR3. The CDR3 DNA follows: TGCAGCGTTGAACGGGGTGGGGAGACCCAGTACTTC. It codes for CSVERGGETQYF.

This clone turned up a few times. The identical CDR3 is also encoded by other nucleotide sequences in the sample. This chain links TRBV20-1 with TRBJ2-1; D unclear. The V gene's germline CDR1 is DFQATT and CDR2 SNEGSKA (reference sequence). V was pared by 5 bases and J by 7 bases, with 6 bases between. CDR3 size: 10 residues. The CDR3 DNA sequence: TGCAGTGCTTACGGAAATGAGCAGTTCTTC. Protein product: CSAYGNEQFF.

A few counts support this clone. The V call is TRBV29-1, the J call TRBJ1-1, with TRBD1 matching over 7 bases. Germline CDR1 is SQVTM and CDR2 is ANQGSEA. J was trimmed by 5 bases and V by 3 bases; bases with no gene match: 6. There are 13 residues in the CDR3. This CDR3 reads CSVERGPETEAFF. In nucleotides, the CDR3 is TGCAGCGTTGAGAGGGGGCCGGAGACTGAAGCTTTCTTT.

The V call is TRBV18, the J call TRBJ1-5; D ambiguous. Germline V gene lookup returns CDR1 KGHSH and CDR2 LQKENI. This CDR3 is built from 13 residues. Trimming removed 3 bases from V and 3 bases from J, with 6 bases in between. This chain's CDR3 is CASSPGPNQPQHF. The CDR3 nucleotides read TGTGCCAGCTCACCGGGTCCCAATCAGCCCCAGCATTTT.

This clone was observed a handful of times. The chain is built from TRBV20-1 and TRBJ1-1; D uncertain. V lost 3 bases, J lost 6 bases, and 8 bases lay in between. The CDR3 sequence is 11 residues long. The germline V gene encodes CDR1 DFQATT and CDR2 SNEGSKA (reference sequence). The CDR3 region is CSARQKSEAFF. The CDR3 DNA follows: TGCAGTGCTAGGCAAAAGTCTGAAGCTTTCTTT.

V usage is TRBV9 and J usage is TRBJ2-7; D may be TRBD1 or TRBD2 (5 bases each). The CDR3 contains 14 residues. Trimming removed 0 bases at V and 6 bases at J, with 13 bases between. Germline V CDR1 and CDR2: SGDLS, YYNGEE. Written as DNA, the CDR3 is TGTGCCAGCAGCGTAGATGGGGGTCCGGGCGAGCAGTACTTC. Amino acid sequence: CASSVDGGPGEQYF.

CDR3 protein: CASNPGWGNTEAFF. Here the CDR3 DNA reads TGCGCCAGCAATCCAGGGTGGGGAAACACTGAAGCTTTCTTT. The chain couples TRBV10-1 to TRBJ1-1; D perhaps matches TRBD1 (5 bases). V was clipped by 7 bases and J by 2 bases, with 14 bases between them. CDR1 WNHNN and CDR2 SYGVQD come from the germline V gene (reference sequence). The CDR3 loop spans 14 amino acids.

This clone was found a few times. The V call is TRBV25-1, the J call TRBJ2-1; D remains ambiguous. Germline V gives CDR1 MGHDK, CDR2 SYGVNS. V was trimmed by 3 bases and J by 0 bases, leaving 12 bases between them. The CDR3 consists of 16 residues. Here the CDR3 reads CASSDPTASSYNEQFF. For the CDR3, the DNA is TGTGCCAGCAGTGACCCAACAGCGAGCTCCTACAATGAGCAGTTCTTC.

This clone appeared a few times. The V call is TRBV4-2, the J call TRBJ1-2; D not certain. Germline CDR1 reads LGHNA; CDR2 reads YNFKEQ. Trimming left V 1 base short and J 4 bases short, with 13 bases between. This CDR3 comprises 15 residues. CDR3 DNA: TGTGCCAGCAGCCAAGTATCAACGACCCGCTATGGCTACACCTTC. Protein product: CASSQVSTTRYGYTF.

This clone was seen a handful of times. This chain uses TRBV5-5 with TRBJ1-1, with a possible D match to TRBD1 (5 bases). CDR3 length: 15 amino acids. The germline V and J ends were trimmed by 4 bases and 2 bases, with 15 bases remaining between them. In germline, CDR1 is SGHKS, CDR2 YYEKEE (reference sequence). The CDR3 region is CASSPPGTENTEAFF. DNA of the CDR3: TGTGCCAGCAGCCCCCCCGGGACCGAAAACACTGAAGCTTTCTTT.

V usage is TRBV15 and J usage is TRBJ1-5; the D gene is possibly TRBD1 (5 bases). V lost 5 bases, J lost 5 bases, and 22 bases lay in between. The CDR3 has 17 residues. Germline CDR1 is LNHNV and CDR2 is YYDKDF (reference sequence). For the CDR3, the DNA is TGTGCCACCAGCCCCCCGAGGGGAGCAGTCAGGGATCAGCCCCAGCATTTT. This translates into CATSPPRGAVRDQPQHF.

J is TRBJ2-7 and V is TRBV28; D call uncertain. The V gene lost 6 bases and the J gene lost 3 bases, with 18 bases spanning the gap. The CDR3 runs to 15 residues. The V gene's germline CDR1 is MDHEN and CDR2 SYDVKM. CDR3 sequence: CASRMTPGSNYEQYF. Here the CDR3 DNA reads TGTGCCAGCAGGATGACCCCGGGTTCGAACTACGAGCAGTACTTC.